This T cell receptor beta chain was captured by sequencing in a study of blood T cell repertoires in COVID-19. The CDR3 has 15 residues. Deletions cut 0 bases from V and 9 bases from J, with 17 bases between. Germline values: CDR1 SGHAT, CDR2 FQNNGV. Clones were sequenced by immunoSEQ multiplex PCR, and TCRdb holds only the in-frame ones, with some missing. The sample has roughly 250,000 clones; approximately 90% are singletons. This receptor was taken from a woman aged 40 to 50 with acute or convalescent COVID-19. Sequencing was performed on peripheral blood. This chain joins TRBV11-2 and TRBJ2-5, with D possibly matching TRBD1 (6 bases). The CDR3 sequence is CASSLDLGTRQAQYF. As DNA, the CDR3 is TGTGCCAGCAGCTTAGATCTCGGGACAAGGCAGGCCCAGTACTTC. Full variable domain (missing parts from reference TRBV11-2 and TRBJ2-5): EAGVAQSPRYKIIEKRQSVAFWCNPISGHATLYWYQQILGQGPKLLIQFQNNGVVDDSQLPKDRFSAERLKGVDSTLKIQPAKLEDSAVYLCASSLDLGTRQAQYFGPGTRLLVL.